A single sample gave rise to the 16 T cell receptor beta chains below, sequenced in a study of tumor and adjacent non-tumor tissue in lung cancer. TCRbeta libraries were built with three rounds of nested PCR, modified from ARM-PCR. One entry per CDR3 protein, called by TCRdb with MiXCR from the multiplex PCR reads. The data contain about 50,000 distinct CDR3 sequences, about 79% of them singletons. This sample's RNA came from whole unsorted tissue. Distant lung tissue was collected more than 3 cm away from the tumor edge. Specimen: distant non-tumor lung tissue. The receptors derive from a woman aged 60-75 years with non-small cell lung cancer.

Of note for this clonotype: The junction does not match germline at one end; this may be a read error. The V gene is TRBV5-1, the J gene TRBJ2-1, with TRBD1 as a possible D gene (5 bases). Germline V gives CDR1 SGHRS, CDR2 YFSETQ. The CDR3 totals 11 residues. CDR3 protein: CTSSPGYEQFF. CDR3 DNA sequence: TGCACCAGCAGCCCAGGGTATGAGCAGTTCTTC.

Note on this clonotype: An end of the junction does not agree with germline; a read error may underlie this. V gene TRBV29-1 combines with J gene TRBJ2-2; D perhaps matches TRBD1 (6 bases). Per the germline V gene, CDR1 is SQVTM and CDR2 is ANQGSEA. This CDR3 contains 13 residues. The CDR3 bases are TGCAGCGTCAGCAGGGACAACCGAGGGGAGCTGCTTTTT. Its protein product is CSVSRDNRGELLF.

Worth noting for this clonotype: At one end, the junction sequence differs from germline, possibly due to a read error. The rearrangement uses TRBV14 and TRBJ1-6; D is ambiguous. This CDR3 comprises 14 residues. Germline V lookup: CDR1 SGHDN, CDR2 FVKESK. The CDR3 DNA sequence: TGTGCCAGCAGCCTTAATAGGAACGAATCACCTCTCCACTTT. Encoded protein: CASSLNRNESPLHF. The full variable domain, in which reference TRBV14 and TRBJ1-6 provide the parts outside the CDR3, is EAGVTQFPSHSVIEKGQTVTLRCDPISGHDNLYWYRRVMGKEIKFLLHFVKESKQDESGMPNNRFLAERTGGTYSTLKVQPAELEDSGVYFCASSLNRNESPLHFGNGTRLTVT.

V usage is TRBV14 and J usage is TRBJ2-7; 9 bases line up with TRBD1. Germline V lookup: CDR1 SGHDN, CDR2 FVKESK. CDR3 length: 16 amino acids. With V trimmed by 1 base and J by 3 bases, 7 bases remained unmatched. The CDR3 protein is CASSQGAWTGVYEQYF. CDR3 bases: TGTGCCAGCAGCCAAGGGGCCTGGACAGGGGTCTACGAGCAGTACTTC.

As for this clonotype: The CDR3 ends on some other residue instead of the conserved phenylalanine or tryptophan, so this is likely a read error. The chain has TRBV20-1 and TRBJ1-6; 7 nucleotides line up with TRBD1. The germline V gene encodes CDR1 DFQATT and CDR2 SNEGSKA (reference sequence). V was pared by 3 bases and J by 6 bases, with 8 bases of the junction left unmatched. The CDR3 extends over 15 amino acids. CDR3 sequence: CSASLDDRANSPLHS. The CDR3 DNA is TGCAGTGCTAGTTTGGACGACAGGGCTAATTCACCCCTCCACTCT.

This chain connects TRBV6-6 to TRBJ2-7; D may match TRBD1 or TRBD2 (6 bases each). Germline V gives CDR1 MNHNY, CDR2 SVGAGI (reference sequence). This CDR3 spans 15 amino acids. The CDR3 reads CSSSEGGDRAFEQYF. As DNA, the CDR3 is TGTAGCAGCAGTGAGGGGGGTGATCGGGCTTTCGAGCAGTACTTC.

The CDR3 nucleotides are TGCAGTGTCAGGAAACGCAATCAGCCCCAGTATTTT. Its translation: CSVRKRNQPQYF. The J gene is TRBJ1-5, the V gene TRBV20-1; D is unclear. The DNA end favors TRBJ2-3, so the J call may be wrong. This CDR3 has 12 amino acids. CDR1 and CDR2 (germline): DFQATT, SNEGSKA (reference sequence).

Turning to this clonotype: The CDR3 carries no conserved terminal phenylalanine or tryptophan, so it likely arises from a read error. The limits of the CDR3 on the DNA are not certain, so only TCRdb's listed CDR3 is given. The chain links TRBV6-5 to TRBJ1-6; TRBD1, the table's D call, was not compared with the DNA. Germline values: CDR1 MNHEY, CDR2 SVGAGI. With termini counted, the CDR3 has 16 amino acids. CDR3: CASVQTGGSYNSPFHL.

This clonotype was seen just once. This sequence may be a read error, since a much larger clone differs from it by one base. The CDR3 DNA reads as TGCACCAGCAGCTTGGCCGGGCGGGGGGAAGATACGCAGTATTTT. It translates to CTSSLAGRGEDTQYF. The rearrangement uses TRBV5-1 and TRBJ2-3; TRBD2 agrees at 8 bases. This CDR3 contains 15 residues. CDR1 is SGHRS and CDR2 is YFSETQ in the germline V gene.

V and J are TRBV11-3 and TRBJ2-1; D is undetermined. The CDR3 contains 11 residues. Germline CDR1 and CDR2: SGHNT and YENEEA. V was clipped by 10 bases and J by 6 bases, with 10 bases between them. The CDR3 nucleotides are TGTGCCACTGGCCGCGGCAATGAGCAGTTCTTC. Translated, it gives CATGRGNEQFF.

This clonotype has a single count. Relative to the germline gene, one junction end is altered; a read error may explain this. The chain joins TRBV11-2 to TRBJ2-7; 8 nucleotides match TRBD2. The length of the CDR3 is 15 residues. The germline gives CDR1 SGHAT, CDR2 FQNNGV. The CDR3 DNA sequence: TGTGTCAGCAGCTACGGGACTAGAGGGAACTACGAGCAGTACTTC. This gives the protein CVSSYGTRGNYEQYF.

In this sample, this clonotype turned up once. The J gene is TRBJ2-2, the V gene TRBV6-6; 9 bases agree with TRBD1. CDR1 and CDR2 (germline): MNHNY, SVGAGI (reference sequence). This CDR3 has 13 amino acids. CDR3 sequence (DNA): TGTATCAGCAGTGACAGGGGGGCCGGGGAGCTGTTTTTT. It specifies CISSDRGAGELFF.

Comment on this clonotype: At one end the junction does not follow the germline gene, possibly because of a read error. This rearrangement joins TRBV4-1 to TRBJ1-1; TRBD1 matches 11 bases. The CDR3 covers 15 residues. From germline, CDR1 is MGHRA and CDR2 YSYEKL. The CDR3 sequence is CVSSQGQGAKVEAFF. The CDR3 region has the DNA TGCGTCAGCAGCCAAGGACAGGGGGCGAAGGTTGAAGCTTTCTTC.

On this clonotype: Because it lacks the conserved phenylalanine or tryptophan at the end, this CDR3 is likely a read error. The chain is built from TRBV6-2 or TRBV6-3 and TRBJ1-2; unclear D gene. The CDR3 has 13 residues. Germline V lookup: CDR1 MNHEY, CDR2 SVGEGT. Trimming removed 10 bases from V and 4 bases from J, with 16 bases in between. The CDR3: CAILRDGSYGYTL. CDR3 DNA sequence: TGTGCCATCCTCCGGGATGGATCCTATGGCTACACCTTA.

This clonotype was seen ten or more times. This chain uses TRBV20-1 with TRBJ2-3, with D unclear. The CDR3 runs 11 residues. Trimming pared 5 bases from V and 8 bases from J, leaving 11 bases between. CDR1 and CDR2 from the germline V gene are DFQATT and SNEGSKA (reference sequence). CDR3 nucleotides: TGCAGTGCTCCCTCCACCGGTACGCAGTATTTT. This sequence encodes CSAPSTGTQYF.

The chain carries TRBV29-1 and TRBJ2-7, with D unresolved. Per the germline V gene, CDR1 is SQVTM and CDR2 is ANQGSEA. The CDR3 is made up of 12 amino acids. Trimming stripped 1 base from V and 4 bases from J, with 8 bases between. The CDR3 coding sequence is TGCAGCGTTGAAGGCGATACGTACGAGCAGTACTTC. Translation: CSVEGDTYEQYF.